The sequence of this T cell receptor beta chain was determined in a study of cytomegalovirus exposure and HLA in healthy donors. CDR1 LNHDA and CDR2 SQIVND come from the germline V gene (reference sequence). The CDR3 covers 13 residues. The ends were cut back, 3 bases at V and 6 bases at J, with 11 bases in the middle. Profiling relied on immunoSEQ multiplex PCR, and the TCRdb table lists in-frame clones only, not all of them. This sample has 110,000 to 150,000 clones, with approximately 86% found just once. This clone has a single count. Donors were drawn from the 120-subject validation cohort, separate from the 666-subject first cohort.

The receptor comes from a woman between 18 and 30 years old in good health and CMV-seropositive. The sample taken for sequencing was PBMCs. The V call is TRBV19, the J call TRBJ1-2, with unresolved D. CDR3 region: CASSIRLGDGYTF. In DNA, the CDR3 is TGTGCCAGTAGTATTCGGCTGGGAGATGGCTACACCTTC. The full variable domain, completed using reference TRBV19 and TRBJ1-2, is DGGITQSPKYLFRKEGQNVTLSCEQNLNHDAMYWYRQDPGQGLRLIYYSQIVNDFQKGDIAEGYSVSREKKESFPLTVTSAQKNPTAFYLCASSIRLGDGYTFGSGTRLTVV.